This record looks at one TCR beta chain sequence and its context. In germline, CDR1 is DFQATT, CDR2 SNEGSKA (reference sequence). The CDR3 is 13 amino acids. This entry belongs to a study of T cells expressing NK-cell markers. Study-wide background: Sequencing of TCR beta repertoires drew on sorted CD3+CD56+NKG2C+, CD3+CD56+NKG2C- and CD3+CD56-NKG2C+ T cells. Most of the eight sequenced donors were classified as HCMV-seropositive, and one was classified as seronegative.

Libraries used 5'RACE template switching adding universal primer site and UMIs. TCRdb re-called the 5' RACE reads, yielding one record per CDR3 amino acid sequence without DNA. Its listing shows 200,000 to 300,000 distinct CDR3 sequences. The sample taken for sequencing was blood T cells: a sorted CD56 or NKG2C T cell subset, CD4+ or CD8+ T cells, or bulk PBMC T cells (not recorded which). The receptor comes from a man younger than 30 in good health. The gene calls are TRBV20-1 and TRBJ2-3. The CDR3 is CSARTGSTDTQYF.